The 10 T cell receptor beta chains given below trace back to one sample, sequenced in a study of blood T cell repertoires in COVID-19. The table came from immunoSEQ multiplex PCR; TCRdb's copy has only in-frame clones and leaves some out. Among around 30,000 clones listed, roughly 80% were seen once. The material sequenced was peripheral blood. The receptors originated from a man of 80 years or more with active or convalescent COVID-19.

The J gene is TRBJ1-4, the V gene TRBV18; tentative D call: TRBD1 (5 bases). The germline V and J ends were trimmed by 5 bases and 4 bases, with 14 bases remaining between them. This CDR3 contains 15 residues. CDR1 is KGHSH, CDR2 LQKENI, per germline. CDR3 nucleotides: TGTGCCAGCTCATCTCAGGGCGAGAGTAATGAAAAACTGTTTTTT. This gives the protein CASSSQGESNEKLFF.

This sequence joins TRBV5-1 and TRBJ2-1; D gene uncertain. The ends were cut back, 1 base at V and 0 bases at J, with 5 bases in the middle. Germline V gene sequence: CDR1 SGHRS, CDR2 YFSETQ. The CDR3 is made up of 14 amino acids. DNA of the CDR3: TGCGCCAGCAGCTTGCAATCCTCCTACAATGAGCAGTTCTTC. Its translation: CASSLQSSYNEQFF.

V and J are TRBV6-5 and TRBJ2-3, with 9 bases aligning to TRBD2. The CDR3 is 15 residues long. Losses at the gene ends were 4 bases for V and 5 bases for J; bases not matched to a gene: 7. The germline V gene has CDR1 MNHEY and CDR2 SVGAGI. The CDR3 bases are TGTGCCAGCAGTTTTGGTGCGGGAGGGGTAGATACGCAGTATTTT. This codes for CASSFGAGGVDTQYF.

V is TRBV28 and J is TRBJ2-5, with D possibly matching TRBD1 (6 bases). Per germline, CDR1 MDHEN and CDR2 SYDVKM. V was cut by 6 bases and J by 4 bases, with 9 bases left in between. This CDR3 is 12 amino acids long. CDR3 coding DNA: TGTGCCAGCAGGGCAGGGGCAGAGACCCAGTACTTC. Its translation is CASRAGAETQYF.

The V call is TRBV5-1, the J call TRBJ2-5, with TRBD1 matching over 7 bases. V lost 0 bases, J lost 5 bases, and 10 bases stayed unmatched. This CDR3 region has 16 residues. From germline, CDR1 is SGHRS and CDR2 YFSETQ. This CDR3 reads CASSLGTQTGSETQYF. The CDR3 bases are TGCGCCAGCAGCTTGGGGACACAGACAGGGTCGGAGACCCAGTACTTC. Variable domain in full (rest from reference TRBV5-1 and TRBJ2-5): KAGVTQTPRYLIKTRGQQVTLSCSPISGHRSVSWYQQTPGQGLQFLFEYFSETQRNKGNFPGRFSGRQFSNSRSEMNVSTLELGDSALYLCASSLGTQTGSETQYFGPGTRLLVL.

This chain joins TRBV6-2 or TRBV6-3 and TRBJ2-3, with TRBD2 matching over 9 bases. J lost 1 base, V lost 0 bases, and 5 bases had no gene match. The length of the CDR3 is 17 residues. CDR1 is MNHEY, CDR2 SVGEGT, per germline. The CDR3 DNA follows: TGTGCCAGCAGTTACTCATCGACTAGCGGAGGCACAGATACGCAGTATTTT. This gives the protein CASSYSSTSGGTDTQYF.

This clone has just one count. J is TRBJ2-3 and V is TRBV19; 9 positions agree with TRBD2. The CDR3 has 16 residues. J was trimmed by 6 bases and V by 3 bases; bases with no gene match: 10. The germline CDR1 and CDR2 sequences are LNHDA and SQIVND (reference sequence). The chain's CDR3 is CASSMSSGRTWDTQYF. Here the CDR3 DNA reads TGTGCCAGTAGTATGTCAAGCGGGAGGACGTGGGATACGCAGTATTTT.

The chain employs TRBV11-2 and TRBJ2-7, with 7 bases fitting TRBD1. Germline V gives CDR1 SGHAT, CDR2 FQNNGV. The CDR3 contains 15 residues. V gave up 6 bases and J gave up 0 bases; unmatched junction bases: 8. The CDR3 reads CASRIGGGYSYEQYF. The CDR3 coding sequence is TGTGCCAGCAGAATAGGGGGCGGGTACTCCTACGAGCAGTACTTC.

This rearrangement joins TRBV10-3 to TRBJ2-4; a weak D match, TRBD2 (5 bases). CDR1 and CDR2 from the germline V gene are ENHRY and SYGVKD. CDR3 length: 16 amino acids. Trimming took 3 bases from V and 1 from J, leaving 13 bases between them. The CDR3 sequence: CAISDPAEGAKNIQYF. CDR3 nucleotide sequence: TGTGCCATCAGTGATCCAGCGGAAGGGGCCAAAAACATTCAGTACTTC.

The chain joins TRBV29-1 to TRBJ1-1; the match to TRBD1 covers 11 bases. The CDR3 sequence is 14 residues long. V was clipped by 6 bases and J by 1 base; unmatched bases: 4. Germline CDR1 and CDR2: SQVTM and ANQGSEA. Here the CDR3 reads CSVVGTGGNTEAFF. The CDR3 bases are TGCAGCGTAGTAGGGACAGGGGGGAACACTGAAGCTTTCTTT.